Shown below are 13 T cell receptor beta chains from a single sample sequenced in a study of T cells after yellow fever vaccination. TCRdb called the 5' RACE reads again in MiXCR, with one record for every CDR3 protein. This table has tens of thousands of distinct CDR3 sequences, about 6% appearing once. Sequencing used PBMCs, either bulk or a sorted T-cell subset (CD4+, CD8+, memory, or dextramer-sorted; not recorded which), obtained on the day of the yellow fever booster vaccination. The source of these receptors is a man younger than 40 who received the YFV17D yellow fever vaccine.

This clonotype showed up many times. The chain links TRBV20-1 to TRBJ2-3; D unresolved. Germline CDR1 reads DFQATT; CDR2 reads SNEGSKA (reference sequence). The CDR3 spans 15 residues. Trimming removed 6 bases from V and 1 base from J, with 17 bases in between. CDR3 amino acids: CSAEDAGVGTDTQYF. CDR3 DNA sequence: TGCAGTGCCGAGGACGCCGGCGTCGGCACAGATACGCAGTATTTT.

This clonotype came up many times. The CDR3 DNA reads as TGCAGCGTTGCGGCACAGCAGAGCTCCTACGAGCAGTACTTC. Amino acids: CSVAAQQSSYEQYF. The chain is built from TRBV29-1 and TRBJ2-7; D is uncertain. The CDR3 sequence is 14 residues long. Trimming left V 4 bases short and J 0 bases short, with 13 bases between. From germline, CDR1 is SQVTM and CDR2 ANQGSEA.

This clonotype came up many times. This CDR3 is CARKGGPHTGELFF. CDR3 bases: TGTGCCAGGAAGGGAGGGCCTCACACCGGGGAGCTGTTTTTT. The genes are TRBV25-1 and TRBJ2-2, with TRBD2 matching over 7 bases. Germline CDR1 and CDR2: MGHDK and SYGVNS. The length of the CDR3 is 14 residues. V gave up 9 bases and J gave up 3 bases; unmatched junction bases: 7.

This clonotype came up many times. CDR3 coding DNA: TGTGCCACCAGTGATTTTATGGGTGGAGAGACCCAGTACTTC. It codes for CATSDFMGGETQYF. V is TRBV24-1 and J is TRBJ2-5; D not resolved. The CDR3 is 14 residues long. Trimming stripped 1 base from V and 4 bases from J, with 9 bases between. CDR1 is KGHDR and CDR2 is SFDVKD in the germline V gene.

This clonotype was counted at least ten times. This chain uses TRBV2 with TRBJ2-1, with D unresolved. Germline V gives CDR1 SNHLY, CDR2 FYNNEI. The V end lost 4 bases, the J end lost 5 bases, and 6 bases lay between the germline ends. This CDR3 is built from 12 residues. The CDR3 protein is CASSALNNEQFF. DNA for the CDR3: TGTGCCAGCAGTGCCTTAAACAATGAGCAGTTCTTC.

Note on this clonotype: This sequence may be a read error, since a much larger clone differs from it by one base. The rearrangement joins TRBV20-1 to TRBJ1-1, with D unclear. Germline V gene sequence: CDR1 DFQATT, CDR2 SNEGSKA (reference sequence). V shed 6 bases and J shed 1 base, with 12 bases lying between them. This CDR3 region has 13 residues. The DNA for the CDR3 is TGCAGTGCAGCGGTAGGATGGAACACTGAAGCTTTCTTT. Its protein is CSAAVGWNTEAFF.

This clonotype was detected many times. The V call is TRBV9, the J call TRBJ2-4, with 8 nucleotides matching TRBD2. The CDR3 has 15 amino acids. The germline gives CDR1 SGDLS, CDR2 YYNGEE. The trim removed 1 base at V and 5 bases at J, leaving 5 bases unmatched. CDR3 residues: CASSVSPGGENIQYF. DNA of the CDR3: TGTGCCAGCAGCGTATCACCGGGGGGGGAAAACATTCAGTACTTC.

This clonotype appeared many times. This chain connects TRBV10-3 to TRBJ2-5, with TRBD1 identical over 7 bases. Per the germline V gene, CDR1 is ENHRY and CDR2 is SYGVKD. After removal of 0 bases from V and 7 bases from J, the junction contained 8 bases not matched to a gene. This CDR3 has 15 residues. CDR3 residues: CAISESGQRGGTQYF. The CDR3, as DNA: TGTGCCATCAGTGAGTCGGGACAGCGAGGGGGGACCCAGTACTTC.

This clonotype was detected many times. V is TRBV7-9 and J is TRBJ1-4; 7 nucleotides agree with TRBD1. This CDR3 comprises 15 residues. The J segment lost 5 bases and the V segment lost 2 bases, leaving 5 bases of the junction unmatched. Germline CDR1 SEHNR, CDR2 FQNEAQ (reference sequence). CDR3 bases: TGTGCCAGCAGCTTAAGGGACAGTCGAAATGAAAAACTGTTTTTT. This translates into CASSLRDSRNEKLFF.

CDR3 sequence reads: CASSVPGYGYTF. In nucleotides, the CDR3 is TGTGCCAGCAGTGTGCCGGGATATGGCTACACCTTC. The rearrangement uses TRBV25-1 and TRBJ1-2; D remains ambiguous. V lost 4 bases, J lost 5 bases, and 8 bases lay in between. The CDR3 extends over 12 amino acids. Germline CDR1 is MGHDK and CDR2 is SYGVNS.

The genes are TRBV5-5 and TRBJ2-1; TRBD2 matches 9 bases. Germline V gives CDR1 SGHKS, CDR2 YYEKEE (reference sequence). The V and J ends lost 4 bases and 2 bases, in that order; junction bases with no gene match: 4. The length of the CDR3 is 15 residues. CDR3 residues: CASSPTSGTYNEQFF. DNA of the CDR3: TGTGCCAGCAGCCCGACTAGCGGCACCTACAATGAGCAGTTCTTC.

The chain is built from TRBV28 and TRBJ2-6, with unresolved D. Germline assignment: CDR1 MDHEN and CDR2 SYDVKM. This CDR3 has 15 amino acids. V was clipped by 2 bases and J by 2 bases, with 7 bases between them. This CDR3 is CASSLGVTGANVLTF. The CDR3 DNA reads as TGTGCCAGCAGTTTAGGGGTAACTGGGGCCAACGTCCTGACTTTC.

This clonotype was picked up many times. The V gene is TRBV6-2 or TRBV6-3, the J gene TRBJ2-1; D may correspond to TRBD1 or TRBD2 (5 bases each). Between the trimmed V and J ends, which lost 2 bases and 4 bases, there was a span of 18 bases. Germline values: CDR1 MNHEY, CDR2 SVGEGT. This CDR3 is built from 17 residues. The CDR3 loop is CASSYDPARGSYNEQFF. CDR3 DNA: TGTGCCAGCAGTTACGACCCAGCCCGGGGCAGTTACAATGAGCAGTTCTTC.